The present T cell receptor (beta chain) was sequenced within a study of shared clonotypes between healthy human individuals. The authors split each subset's genomic DNA evenly across several immunoSEQ plates. Assay: immunoSEQ multiplex PCR; the TCRdb copy retains only in-frame clones and omits some. The table has roughly 2 million clones, about 95% seen once. CD45RO-negative, CCR7-positively selected cells formed the naive CD8 fraction, excluding terminally differentiated effector memory CD45RA+ cells. Unmatched junction bases numbered 8, after V lost 4 bases and J lost 0 bases. Germline V gene sequence: CDR1 SGHRS, CDR2 YFSETQ. The CDR3 sequence is 17 residues long.

The chain links TRBV5-1 to TRBJ2-1, with 9 bases that match TRBD2. Sequencing was performed on naive CD8+ T cells sorted from blood. The receptor's source is a young man in good health. For the CDR3, the DNA is TGCGCCAGCAGCCCTAGGACTAGCGCAAGCTCCTACAATGAGCAGTTCTTC. This sequence encodes CASSPRTSASSYNEQFF.